One sample yielded the 16 T cell receptor beta chains listed below, sequenced in a study of T cells after posttransplantation cyclophosphamide. The data were produced by immunoSEQ multiplex PCR, yet TCRdb's version contains in-frame clones alone and is incomplete. Among about 15,000 clones listed, roughly 80% were seen once. The sample consisted of memory CD4+ T cells sorted from PBMCs. Receptors were obtained from a man in his fifties.

Only one count was recorded for this clone. The chain has TRBV20-1 and TRBJ2-3, with D maybe TRBD1 (5 bases). V lost 6 bases and J lost 8, with 12 bases in between. Germline V gene lookup returns CDR1 DFQATT and CDR2 SNEGSKA (reference sequence). The CDR3 totals 11 residues. The CDR3 here is CSAAHQGTQYF. CDR3 sequence (DNA): TGCAGTGCCGCCCATCAGGGTACGCAGTATTTT.

The rearrangement links TRBV4-2 to TRBJ1-6; D remains ambiguous. This CDR3 comprises 16 residues. Per germline, CDR1 LGHNA and CDR2 YNFKEQ. The ends were cut back, 0 bases at V and 0 bases at J, with 6 bases in the middle. CDR3 sequence: CASSQDTSSYNSPLHF. The CDR3, as DNA: TGTGCCAGCAGCCAAGACACGAGCTCCTATAATTCACCCCTCCACTTT.

The chain recombines TRBV5-1 with TRBJ2-1; 10 nucleotides agree with TRBD2. The CDR3 loop spans 16 amino acids. In germline, CDR1 is SGHRS, CDR2 YFSETQ. V trimming: 4 bases; J trimming: 6 bases; junction bases outside the gene matches: 10. The CDR3 sequence is CASSTLPGLAFNEQFF. CDR3 sequence (DNA): TGCGCCAGCAGCACACTTCCGGGACTAGCGTTCAATGAGCAGTTCTTC.

The chain couples TRBV11-3 to TRBJ2-1; TRBD2 matches 7 bases. Germline CDR1 SGHNT, CDR2 YENEEA. The CDR3 has 17 residues. Losses at the gene ends were 3 bases for V and 4 bases for J; bases not matched to a gene: 12. The CDR3: CASSLAAASGTYNEQFF. The CDR3 bases are TGTGCCAGCAGCTTGGCTGCCGCGAGCGGGACTTACAATGAGCAGTTCTTC.

The rearrangement joins TRBV5-4 to TRBJ2-3, with TRBD2 matching 11 bases. Germline CDR1 reads SGHNT; CDR2 reads YYREEE (reference sequence). Losses at the gene ends were 4 bases for V and 2 bases for J; bases not matched to a gene: 6. CDR3 length equals 16 residues. CDR3 loop: CASSILTSGVTDTQYF. The CDR3 region has the DNA TGTGCCAGCAGCATACTGACTAGCGGGGTCACAGATACGCAGTATTTT.

The chain uses TRBV6-1 and TRBJ1-1, with TRBD1 matching over 9 bases. The CDR3 loop spans 14 amino acids. V lost 5 bases, J lost 5 bases, and 6 bases stayed unmatched. Germline lookup yields CDR1 MNHNS and CDR2 SASEGT. DNA of the CDR3: TGTGCCAGCAGTTCCATTGACAGGGGGACTGAAGCTTTCTTT. Translation gives CASSSIDRGTEAFF.

This clone was detected once. The chain has TRBV19 and TRBJ2-3, with TRBD1 matching over 7 bases. This CDR3 comprises 12 residues. Per the germline V gene, CDR1 is LNHDA and CDR2 is SQIVND (reference sequence). After removal of 3 bases from V and 9 bases from J, the junction contained 3 bases not matched to a gene. This CDR3 reads CASSMRRGTQYF. The CDR3 nucleotides read TGTGCCAGTAGTATGCGCAGGGGGACGCAGTATTTT. The full variable domain, with the rest looked up from reference TRBV19 and TRBJ2-3, is DGGITQSPKYLFRKEGQNVTLSCEQNLNHDAMYWYRQDPGQGLRLIYYSQIVNDFQKGDIAEGYSVSREKKESFPLTVTSAQKNPTAFYLCASSMRRGTQYFGPGTRLTVL.

The V call is TRBV5-6, the J call TRBJ1-1; TRBD1 matches 9 bases. V lost 5 bases, J lost 4 bases, and 6 bases stayed unmatched. CDR3 size: 14 residues. Germline V gene lookup returns CDR1 SGHDT and CDR2 YYEEEE. The CDR3 spells CASSRTGEGTEAFF. The CDR3 DNA reads as TGTGCCAGCAGTAGGACAGGGGAGGGCACTGAAGCTTTCTTT.

The genes are TRBV7-8 and TRBJ2-1; D is perhaps TRBD2 (6 bases). V was trimmed by 4 bases and J by 6 bases, leaving 19 bases between them. The CDR3 totals 16 residues. The germline V gene encodes CDR1 SGHVS and CDR2 FQNEAQ. The CDR3 DNA is TGTGCCAGCAGCTCACGCGGGACCCTTAATACCAATGAGCAGTTCTTC. The encoded protein is CASSSRGTLNTNEQFF.

V usage is TRBV5-1 and J usage is TRBJ2-7; a possible D gene is TRBD1 (5 bases). Trimming pared 1 base from V and 2 bases from J, leaving 10 bases between. The CDR3 has 14 residues. The germline CDR1 and CDR2 sequences are SGHRS and YFSETQ. The CDR3, as DNA: TGCGCCAGCAGCTTGTTACCAGGGCCCTACGAGCAGTACTTC. This translates into CASSLLPGPYEQYF.

CDR3 sequence reads: CASRSTGTGASGNTIYF. The CDR3 bases are TGCGCCAGCAGGTCTACCGGGACAGGGGCGTCTGGAAACACCATATATTTT. This chain links TRBV5-1 with TRBJ1-3, with TRBD1 matching 10 bases. The CDR3 extends over 17 amino acids. The germline CDR1 and CDR2 sequences are SGHRS and YFSETQ. The J segment lost 1 base and the V segment lost 5 bases, leaving 9 bases of the junction unmatched.

This rearrangement joins TRBV6-1 to TRBJ2-3, with 9 bases matching TRBD2. The CDR3 length is 16 residues. Germline assignment: CDR1 MNHNS and CDR2 SASEGT. With 4 bases clipped from V and 5 bases from J, the junction kept 10 bases outside the gene matches. The DNA for the CDR3 is TGTGCCAGCAGTGCGCCCTTCGGCGGGAGGGGAGATACGCAGTATTTT. Residues: CASSAPFGGRGDTQYF.

V is TRBV10-3 and J is TRBJ2-2; TRBD2 matches 7 bases. This CDR3 spans 15 amino acids. V lost 10 bases and J lost 1; bases outside the gene matches: 9. Germline values: CDR1 ENHRY, CDR2 SYGVKD. In DNA, the CDR3 is TGTGCCACCACTCCTAGCGGCGGGAACACCGGGGAGCTGTTTTTT. Protein product: CATTPSGGNTGELFF.

The CDR3 spells CASSASGMLTDTQYF. Here the CDR3 DNA reads TGTGCCAGCAGCGCTAGCGGGATGTTGACAGATACGCAGTATTTT. The V call is TRBV9, the J call TRBJ2-3, with 9 bases identical to TRBD2. This CDR3 is built from 15 residues. The germline V gene encodes CDR1 SGDLS and CDR2 YYNGEE. V shed 3 bases, J shed 3 bases, and the junction held 5 bases outside the gene matches.

This clone was detected a few times. The chain carries TRBV7-2 and TRBJ2-7; 7 bases are a match to TRBD1. Trimming removed 2 bases from V and 3 bases from J; junction bases left unmatched: 10. The CDR3 runs to 16 residues. CDR1 and CDR2 (germline): SGHTA, FQGNSA. The CDR3 here is CASSLRTGQNLYEQYF. The CDR3 DNA reads as TGTGCCAGCAGCTTAAGGACAGGCCAGAACCTCTACGAGCAGTACTTC. Variable domain in full (rest from reference TRBV7-2 and TRBJ2-7): GAGVSQSPSNKVTEKGKDVELRCDPISGHTALYWYRQSLGQGLEFLIYFQGNSAPDKSGLPSDRFSAERTGGSVSTLTIQRTQQEDSAVYLCASSLRTGQNLYEQYFGPGTRLTVT.

A note on this clone: The same CDR3 arises from other DNA sequences in this sample as well. V usage is TRBV6-1 and J usage is TRBJ2-7, with 8 positions matching TRBD2. CDR3 length: 13 residues. J lost 6 bases, V lost 10 bases, and 11 bases had no gene match. Germline CDR1 and CDR2: MNHNS and SASEGT. CDR3 protein: CATLAGLYREQYF. The CDR3 coding sequence is TGTGCCACCCTAGCGGGCCTCTATCGCGAGCAGTACTTC.